The next 4 T cell receptor beta chains were all read from a single sample in a study of T cells in Graves' hyperthyroidism and ophthalmopathy (dated by TCRdb to about 2019). Library prep was done by multiplex PCR. Reads for this sample came from an Illumina HiSeq 2000. The TCR beta CDR3 regions were amplified from the RNA transcripts. For the first round of RT-PCR on the TCR CDR3, the HTBI primer set was used together with the Qiagen OneStep RT-PCR kit. The public reads were quality trimmed at Q25 with fastp and then assembled into clones with MiXCR by TCRdb, keeping productive beta chains. Every CDR3 protein is listed once, alongside the most common genes and DNA of its rows. The sample table contains 730,000 or so distinct CDR3 sequences; only one count was recorded for under 20% of them. Clones ranked in the top ten supply 15% to 20% of the sample. The sample comprised blood. The receptors come from a woman aged 45-65 years with Graves' hyperthyroidism that later progressed to Graves' ophthalmopathy.

This clonotype was observed a few times. The chain has TRBV7-9 and TRBJ1-2; maybe TRBD1 (5 bases). Germline values: CDR1 SEHNR, CDR2 FQNEAQ (reference sequence). The CDR3 has 14 residues. V was trimmed by 4 bases and J by 4 bases, leaving 13 bases between them. The CDR3 DNA reads TGTGCCAGCAGCTGGGAAAAGGACACCTATGGCTACACCTTC. Protein sequence: CASSWEKDTYGYTF.

This clonotype was detected a few times. The DNA of the CDR3 is TGTGCCAGCAGCTTAGCCGAGAAGGGAGGGGAGCAGTACTTC. Its protein product is CASSLAEKGGEQYF. The rearrangement uses TRBV7-9 and TRBJ2-7; the match to TRBD2 covers 7 bases. V shed 0 bases, J shed 7 bases, and the junction held 6 bases outside the gene matches. This CDR3 is 14 amino acids long. CDR1 is SEHNR and CDR2 is FQNEAQ in the germline V gene (reference sequence).

The rearrangement uses TRBV14 and TRBJ1-6; D is uncertain. The CDR3 has 17 amino acids. Germline loops: CDR1 SGHDN, CDR2 FVKESK. With 1 base removed from V and 0 bases from J, the gap between germline ends came to 10 bases. CDR3 coding DNA: TGTGCCAGCAGCCAAGCGTACAGCAGCTCCTATAATTCACCCCTCCACTTT. Its protein is CASSQAYSSSYNSPLHF.

Worth noting for this clonotype: A much larger clone differs by one base, so this may be a read error. The CDR3 sequence: CASSYSVGLAGGQETQYF. CDR3 DNA sequence: TGTGCCAGCAGTTACTCAGTCGGACTAGCGGGGGGGCAAGAGACCCAGTACTTC. This chain connects TRBV6-5 to TRBJ2-5; TRBD2 matches 15 bases. Germline V gene lookup returns CDR1 MNHEY and CDR2 SVGAGI. CDR3 length: 18 residues. V lost 0 bases and J lost 2; bases outside the gene matches: 4.